What follows is one TCR beta chain and its context. Authors' data handling: Estimation of nucleated cell counts was performed using reference gene primer amplification. Some clones are missing from TCRdb's copy, which holds only in-frame ones; the method was immunoSEQ multiplex PCR. Clone size and the V and J calls come from that table; the DNA yielded D and trimming. The table records roughly 200,000 clones, around 85% of them present only once. The CDR3 is made up of 13 amino acids. The germline V and J ends were trimmed by 5 bases and 7 bases, with 11 bases remaining between them. Germline V gene sequence: CDR1 MNHEY, CDR2 SMNVEV (reference sequence). This sample is part of a study of blood T cell repertoires in COVID-19. Turning to the study itself: Some COVID-19 samples were acute and others convalescent; all came from the United States, Italy and Spain. The cDNA or gDNA used as material had been derived from T cells, B-cell-depleted T cells, or PBMCs.

The chain is built from TRBV27 and TRBJ1-4; no clear D. The receptor comes from a woman aged 60-75 years with acute or convalescent COVID-19. The material sequenced was peripheral blood. In nucleotides, the CDR3 is TGTGCCAGCAGTAGAATTGGGAGTGAAAAACTGTTTTTT. Its protein product is CASSRIGSEKLFF.